This TCR beta chain was profiled in a study of spatial heterogeneity in lung cancer (dated by TCRdb to the late 2010s). Regarding the study in general: Beta-chain transcripts were consistently detected in greater numbers than alpha-chain transcripts, which likely reflected higher beta-chain transcript abundance. In tumor regions, TCR transcript counts showed a strong correlation with a T cell transcriptional module score derived from matched bulk RNA-seq. In the raw uncorrected reads, each unique combination of TCR and UMI appeared on average more than ten times. In non-small cell lung cancer, the study quantitatively compared TCR alpha and beta repertoires across several tumor regions, matched nontumor lung, and blood. Nonsynonymous mutation counts, determined by whole-exome sequencing of tumor tissue, were related to features of the TCR repertoire. Both alpha and beta chains were TCR-sequenced in around 230 tumor regions, some 64 matched nontumor lung samples and around 50 PBMC samples obtained at surgery. The paper as a whole reports these results and caveats: Confirming at a functional level the hypothesis that regional TCRs recognize regional mutations was considered to require additional single-cell paired TCR alpha and beta sequencing. The tumor nonsynonymous mutation count correlated with the number of expanded intratumoral alpha and beta TCRs. TCR-seq coverage of tumor T cells was estimated to be only about 6.7% for alpha chains and approximately 12% for beta chains. Counts of ubiquitous and regional expanded TCRs were found to correlate with counts of ubiquitous and regional nonsynonymous mutations, respectively.

Libraries were made using 5' RACE. The sequencer listed for this sample is NextSeq 500. The TCR library protocol attached a unique molecular identifier to each TCR cDNA molecule to allow correction of PCR and sequencing errors. As for the authors' bioinformatics: Decombinator tools were used for TCR identification, UMI-based error correction and CDR3 extraction. TCRs above a frequency of 2 per 1,000, corresponding to the top 1% of the tumor frequency distribution, were defined as expanded. Expanded tumor TCRs statistically deemed absent (corrected P<0.05) from at least one tumor region were classed as regional, and all other expanded tumor TCRs were classed as ubiquitous. Rényi diversity was computed with the R vegan package after subsampling each repertoire 100 times to 5,000 TCRs. CDR3 similarity networks were constructed using string-kernel similarity of amino acid triplets, with links drawn between CDR3s whose pairwise similarity was above 0.82. The raw public reads went through TCRdb reprocessing: fastp at Q25, MiXCR clone calling, in-frame beta chains kept. CDR3 protein sequences are deduplicated, and each keeps its most common genes and DNA. For this entry, the V and J calls and clone size follow TCRdb and not the study's own pipeline. Within this sample are approximately 8,000 distinct CDR3 sequences, with 9.6% of them counted one time only. About 12% of the sample is taken by the ten largest.

This clonotype is judged medium-sized (0.01 to 0.1%). No antigen is known for it. There are no base qualities to consult, and no much larger clone falls within one base. Compared with germline, V lacks 1 base and J lacks 3 bases; bases without a gene match: 10. CDR1 and CDR2 are drawn from the germline V gene (reference sequence): LGHDT, YNNKEL. There are 18 amino acids in the CDR3, from cysteine to phenylalanine inclusive. The entry retains the CDR3 DNA only, 54 bases that are in frame from base 1. Interpreted using the paper, the time point label stands for: sample taken at primary tumor resection. The donors were approximately 70 patients from the lung TRACERx cohort who had early-stage, untreated non-small cell lung cancer. TCR sequencing used whole RNA extracted from tumor and nontumor lung tissue, or from cryopreserved PBMC samples, without cell sorting. Only patients with enough RNA available from two or more tumor regions were chosen for TCR sequencing. Before being selected, tumor and adjacent nontumor lung specimens were reviewed by a lung pathologist.

Here the sequenced sample was lung tumor tissue, taken at surgery. This clonotype originated in a male donor with early-stage non-small cell lung cancer. The rearrangement combines TRBV3-1 with TRBJ2-2; 8 junctional bases match TRBD1. CDR3 sequence: CASSQGARGLRDTGELFF. The nucleotides read TGTGCCAGCAGCCAAGGGGCCAGGGGGCTTAGAGACACCGGGGAGCTGTTTTTT.